A single sample is the source of the 30 T cell receptor beta chains below, sequenced in a study of CD8 T cells in ankylosing spondylitis. TCRdb passed the 5' RACE reads through MiXCR, listing each CDR3 protein once. The sample lists around 130,000 distinct CDR3 sequences; about 7% were seen once. Sequencing was carried out using blood, either unsorted or a sorted T cell fraction (not recorded which). The receptors derive from a male donor with ankylosing spondylitis or in good health (not recorded which).

This clonotype has ten or more counts. This chain joins TRBV5-1 and TRBJ2-3; D is perhaps TRBD2 (5 bases). The CDR3 is 14 residues long. Per germline, CDR1 SGHRS and CDR2 YFSETQ. V lost 7 bases to trimming and J lost 3 bases, with 15 bases between them. The CDR3 DNA sequence: TGCGCCAGCGGAGAACTCCGGGAAACAGATACGCAGTATTTT. This gives the protein CASGELRETDTQYF.

This clonotype came up many times. The V gene is TRBV10-3, the J gene TRBJ2-3, with 7 bases identical to TRBD2. The germline V gene has CDR1 ENHRY and CDR2 SYGVKD. The CDR3 length is 12 residues. After removal of 6 bases from V and 5 bases from J, the junction contained 2 bases not matched to a gene. Here the CDR3 DNA reads TGTGCCATCAGCGGGGAGGGAGATACGCAGTATTTT. This sequence encodes CAISGEGDTQYF.

This clonotype was seen many times. The V gene is TRBV12-3 or TRBV12-4, the J gene TRBJ2-3; the match to TRBD2 covers 9 bases. J was trimmed by 6 bases and V by 6 bases; bases with no gene match: 7. The CDR3 has 14 amino acids. This chain's CDR3 is CASRRSGSQDTQYF. CDR3 nucleotides: TGTGCCAGCAGACGTAGCGGGAGTCAGGATACGCAGTATTTT.

This clonotype was seen many times. The V gene is TRBV2, the J gene TRBJ2-2, with D unresolved. This CDR3 contains 13 residues. Germline V gives CDR1 SNHLY, CDR2 FYNNEI. Trimming shortened V by 3 bases and J by 4 bases, and 6 bases separated the two germline ends. The CDR3 region is CASSDEVTGELFF. DNA of the CDR3: TGTGCCAGCAGTGATGAGGTCACCGGGGAGCTGTTTTTT.

This clonotype occurred many times. The J gene is TRBJ2-3, the V gene TRBV25-1, with 8 bases that match TRBD2. Germline V gives CDR1 MGHDK, CDR2 SYGVNS. V lost 6 bases and J lost 2; bases outside the gene matches: 4. The CDR3 has 14 amino acids. The CDR3 coding sequence is TGTGCCAGCAGCCATAGCGGGGTCACAGATACGCAGTATTTT. This translates into CASSHSGVTDTQYF. Supplemented by reference TRBV25-1 and TRBJ2-3, the full variable domain reads EADIYQTPRYLVIGTGKKITLECSQTMGHDKMYWYQQDPGMELHLIHYSYGVNSTEKGDLSSESTVSRIRTEHFPLTLESARPSHTSQYLCASSHSGVTDTQYFGPGTRLTVL.

This clonotype was recorded at least ten times. The chain's CDR3 is CASSLVPQETQYF. The CDR3 nucleotides are TGTGCCAGCAGTTTAGTGCCCCAAGAGACCCAGTACTTC. The V gene is TRBV27, the J gene TRBJ2-5; D unresolved. The CDR3 has 13 residues. V shed 2 bases and J shed 1 base, with 5 bases lying between them. CDR1 is MNHEY, CDR2 SMNVEV, per germline (reference sequence).

This clonotype was observed at least ten times. This rearrangement joins TRBV7-2 to TRBJ2-5; D might be TRBD1 (6 bases). V was cut by 5 bases and J by 2 bases, with 9 bases left in between. Germline CDR1 is SGHTA and CDR2 is FQGNSA. The CDR3 extends over 13 amino acids. CDR3 protein: CASSVGQQETQYF. The CDR3 bases are TGTGCCAGCAGCGTGGGACAACAAGAGACCCAGTACTTC.

This clonotype has a count of ten or more. The chain couples TRBV27 to TRBJ2-5; perhaps TRBD2 as D (5 bases). CDR3 length: 17 residues. Germline V CDR1 and CDR2: MNHEY, SMNVEV (reference sequence). V was clipped by 0 bases and J by 1 base, with 15 bases between them. This chain's CDR3 is CASSLSRGLTSQETQYF. The CDR3 bases are TGTGCCAGCAGTTTATCGCGAGGACTGACTTCCCAAGAGACCCAGTACTTC.

At least ten counts were recorded for this clonotype. The chain employs TRBV15 and TRBJ2-3, with 11 bases fitting TRBD2. Germline V gene lookup returns CDR1 LNHNV and CDR2 YYDKDF (reference sequence). The CDR3 extends over 16 amino acids. Trimming removed 4 bases from V and 2 bases from J; junction bases left unmatched: 5. The CDR3 spells CATSTRLAGITDTQYF. The CDR3 DNA reads as TGTGCCACCAGCACCAGACTAGCGGGAATCACAGATACGCAGTATTTT.

There are many counts of this clonotype. The rearrangement links TRBV20-1 to TRBJ1-5, with D maybe TRBD1 (6 bases). CDR1 and CDR2 (germline): DFQATT, SNEGSKA (reference sequence). The CDR3 extends over 12 amino acids. Trimming shortened V by 5 bases and J by 5 bases, and 10 bases separated the two germline ends. CDR3 in DNA: TGCAGTGCTGCACAGGGTGATCAGCCCCAGCATTTT. This translates into CSAAQGDQPQHF.

This clonotype has a count of ten or more. The chain has TRBV20-1 and TRBJ1-1, with D perhaps TRBD1 (5 bases). This CDR3 has 15 residues. From germline, CDR1 is DFQATT and CDR2 SNEGSKA (reference sequence). With 6 bases removed from V and 4 bases from J, the gap between germline ends came to 21 bases. As DNA, the CDR3 is TGCAGTGCCCAAGATCAGGGATGGATGGGCACTGAAGCTTTCTTT. Amino acid sequence: CSAQDQGWMGTEAFF.

This clonotype was observed many times. V gene TRBV12-3 or TRBV12-4 combines with J gene TRBJ2-2, with unresolved D. There are 11 residues in the CDR3. V dropped 4 bases and J dropped 6 bases, with 3 bases sitting between them. The chain's CDR3 is CASSSSGELFF. CDR3 nucleotides: TGTGCCAGCAGTTCTTCCGGGGAGCTGTTTTTT.

Ten or more counts support this clonotype. The V and J genes are TRBV6-2 or TRBV6-3 and TRBJ2-3; 8 positions agree with TRBD2. CDR1 and CDR2 (germline): MNHEY, SVGEGT. Trimming at V came to 4 bases and at J to 7 bases, leaving 1 base not matched to a gene. The CDR3 contains 12 residues. CDR3 amino acids: CASSFSGNTQYF. CDR3 nucleotides: TGTGCCAGCAGTTTTAGCGGGAATACGCAGTATTTT.

This clonotype came up many times. The chain joins TRBV20-1 to TRBJ2-1; TRBD2 matches 10 bases. CDR3 size: 14 residues. Germline values: CDR1 DFQATT, CDR2 SNEGSKA (reference sequence). With 5 bases clipped from V and 7 bases from J, the junction kept 8 bases outside the gene matches. CDR3 coding DNA: TGCAGTGCTCCACAGAGTAGCGGGAGGAATGAGCAGTTCTTC. Translated: CSAPQSSGRNEQFF.

This clonotype was observed many times. The chain links TRBV7-8 to TRBJ2-5, with 7 positions matching TRBD1. V gave up 5 bases and J gave up 4 bases; unmatched junction bases: 10. Germline-derived CDR1 and CDR2 are SGHVS and FQNEAQ. The CDR3 runs 15 residues. CDR3 nucleotides: TGTGCCAGCAGCCCGTGGGACAGCCGAGGAGAGACCCAGTACTTC. Translated, it gives CASSPWDSRGETQYF.

This sequence joins TRBV7-2 and TRBJ2-1, with 8 positions matching TRBD1. The CDR3 loop spans 13 amino acids. In germline, CDR1 is SGHTA, CDR2 FQGNSA. The trim removed 5 bases at V and 9 bases at J, leaving 6 bases unmatched. The CDR3 reads CASSLDRGAEQFF. For the CDR3, the DNA is TGTGCCAGCAGCCTCGACAGGGGCGCTGAGCAGTTCTTC.

This clonotype has a count of ten or more. The chain couples TRBV28 to TRBJ2-7; D remains unclear. The V and J ends lost 4 bases and 4 bases respectively, with 8 bases between them. The germline gives CDR1 MDHEN, CDR2 SYDVKM. This CDR3 is 12 amino acids long. The CDR3 reads CASSSPGYEQYF. CDR3 nucleotides: TGTGCCAGCAGTTCCCCCGGATACGAGCAGTACTTC.

This clonotype occurred many times. The chain uses TRBV15 and TRBJ2-2; tentatively, D is TRBD2 (6 bases). CDR3 size: 15 residues. Trimming cost V 8 bases and J 3 bases, with 16 bases left between them. Germline CDR1 LNHNV, CDR2 YYDKDF (reference sequence). CDR3 amino acids: CATGHYGGDTGELFF. CDR3 DNA: TGTGCCACCGGCCACTACGGCGGGGACACCGGGGAGCTGTTTTTT.

This clonotype was seen ten or more times. This chain uses TRBV5-1 with TRBJ2-5; D perhaps matches TRBD2 (5 bases). The CDR3 loop spans 15 amino acids. Germline V gives CDR1 SGHRS, CDR2 YFSETQ. Between the trimmed V and J ends, which lost 4 bases and 4 bases, there was a span of 17 bases. CDR3 sequence (DNA): TGCGCCAGCAGCGGATCTGAGGGTCGGAGAGAGACCCAGTACTTC. It is translated as CASSGSEGRRETQYF. Full variable domain (rest looked up from reference TRBV5-1 and TRBJ2-5): KAGVTQTPRYLIKTRGQQVTLSCSPISGHRSVSWYQQTPGQGLQFLFEYFSETQRNKGNFPGRFSGRQFSNSRSEMNVSTLELGDSALYLCASSGSEGRRETQYFGPGTRLLVL.

This chain uses TRBV30 with TRBJ2-1; D is unresolved. This CDR3 region has 10 residues. V shed 1 base and J shed 9 bases, with 4 bases lying between them. Per the germline V gene, CDR1 is GTSNPN and CDR2 is SVGIG (reference sequence). The CDR3 here is CAWSAGEQFF. The CDR3 DNA reads TGTGCCTGGAGTGCGGGTGAGCAGTTCTTC.

This clonotype came up many times. This sequence joins TRBV28 and TRBJ2-1; TRBD1 might be the D (7 bases). CDR3 size: 16 residues. The V and J ends lost 3 bases and 1 base respectively, with 13 bases between them. Germline CDR1 MDHEN, CDR2 SYDVKM. The CDR3 loop is CASSFGRGVSYNEQFF. The CDR3 DNA follows: TGTGCCAGCAGTTTTGGCAGGGGGGTGTCCTACAATGAGCAGTTCTTC.

This clonotype was recorded at least ten times. The gene calls are TRBV7-9 and TRBJ2-1; D assignment may be TRBD1 or TRBD2 (5 bases each). Trimming pared 8 bases from V and 3 bases from J, leaving 17 bases between. CDR3 length equals 15 residues. The germline CDR1 and CDR2 sequences are SEHNR and FQNEAQ (reference sequence). The CDR3 bases are TGTGCCAGCGCAAAGCAGCGGCAGGGCTACAATGAGCAGTTCTTC. As protein: CASAKQRQGYNEQFF.

Only a few counts were recorded for this clonotype. V usage is TRBV10-3 and J usage is TRBJ1-1; possible D gene TRBD1, 5 bases. Trimming removed 2 bases at V and 10 bases at J, with 20 bases between. The CDR3 sequence is 15 residues long. Per germline, CDR1 ENHRY and CDR2 SYGVKD. CDR3 loop: CAISEGRDPQVLAFF. In nucleotides, the CDR3 is TGTGCCATCAGTGAGGGTAGGGACCCTCAAGTCCTAGCTTTCTTT.

This clonotype was picked up many times. As DNA, the CDR3 is TGTGCCAGTAAGCTAGCGGGGGGGGCCCAGGCGATATACTTC. It specifies CASKLAGGAQAIYF. This chain links TRBV19 with TRBJ2-7; the match to TRBD2 covers 12 bases. Germline trimming cut 7 bases from V and 13 bases from J; bases unmatched to any gene: 14. The CDR3 has 14 residues. Germline V gene data show CDR1 as LNHDA and CDR2 as SQIVND (reference sequence).

This clonotype was detected many times. The chain employs TRBV28 and TRBJ2-7; D not certain. The germline V gene has CDR1 MDHEN and CDR2 SYDVKM. This CDR3 is 14 amino acids long. V lost 2 bases to trimming and J lost 6 bases, with 14 bases between them. The CDR3 DNA is TGTGCCAGCAGTTTAACCGTACCCGGCCTCGAGCAGTACTTC. Translating gives CASSLTVPGLEQYF. The whole variable domain, remainder taken from reference TRBV28 and TRBJ2-7, is DVKVTQSSRYLVKRTGEKVFLECVQDMDHENMFWYRQDPGLGLRLIYFSYDVKMKEKGDIPEGYSVSREKKERFSLILESASTNQTSMYLCASSLTVPGLEQYFGPGTRLTVT.

This clonotype was picked up many times. The chain uses TRBV5-1 and TRBJ2-1, with a weak D call TRBD2 (6 bases). Trimming stripped 7 bases from V and 6 bases from J, with 11 bases between. From germline, CDR1 is SGHRS and CDR2 YFSETQ. This CDR3 contains 12 residues. CDR3 coding DNA: TGCGCCAGCGCCGGGACTCTCAATGAGCAGTTCTTC. It specifies CASAGTLNEQFF.

This clonotype was observed a handful of times. The chain combines TRBV5-1 with TRBJ1-5, with D possibly TRBD1 on 5 matching bases. The germline gives CDR1 SGHRS, CDR2 YFSETQ. V was trimmed by 0 bases and J by 7 bases, leaving 14 bases between them. This CDR3 spans 15 amino acids. The CDR3 DNA reads as TGCGCCAGCAGCTTGGAAGGCAGGGTGGGACAGCCCCAGCATTTT. Translated, it gives CASSLEGRVGQPQHF.

This clonotype was seen repeatedly, ten times or more. The rearrangement links TRBV12-3 or TRBV12-4 to TRBJ2-2; 9 bases map to TRBD2. With V trimmed by 7 bases and J by 4 bases, 7 bases remained unmatched. CDR3 size: 15 residues. DNA of the CDR3: TGTGCCAGCACCAAACTAGCGGGTGGCACCGGGGAGCTGTTTTTT. Its protein is CASTKLAGGTGELFF.

This clonotype was detected ten times or more. The V and J genes are TRBV3-1 and TRBJ2-7, with TRBD2 matching 9 bases. Germline CDR1 LGHDT, CDR2 YNNKEL (reference sequence). The CDR3 loop spans 18 amino acids. The V gene end was trimmed by 2 bases and the J gene end by 2 bases; junction bases not matched to a gene: 13. For the CDR3, the DNA is TGTGCCAGCAGCCAAAAAATAGGAACCGGGACTAGCCCCTACGAGCAGTACTTC. Translated, it gives CASSQKIGTGTSPYEQYF.

This clonotype was counted ten times or more. The CDR3 sequence is CASSLGRGLEGELFF. The CDR3 DNA follows: TGCGCCAGCAGCTTGGGCAGGGGCCTTGAAGGGGAGCTGTTTTTT. The chain uses TRBV5-1 and TRBJ2-2; D is perhaps TRBD1 (6 bases). The germline V and J ends were trimmed by 0 bases and 8 bases, with 14 bases remaining between them. CDR1 is SGHRS and CDR2 is YFSETQ in the germline V gene. There are 15 residues in the CDR3.